A selection of T cell receptor beta chains follows, all from one sample in a study of Graves' ophthalmopathy and Graves' hyperthyroidism. In TCRdb, the multiplex PCR reads were re-called with MiXCR into one record per CDR3 protein. The profile shows approximately 1.2 million distinct CDR3 sequences, 35% to 40% of them singletons. Sequencing was performed on peripheral blood or thyroid tissue (not recorded which). The receptors come from an adult man with Graves' hyperthyroidism. Both conserved end residues are part of each CDR3. Each record gives: CDR3 length, J gene, V gene, D gene, clone size, CDR3 DNA, CDR3 protein. D genes are given only for firm matches. Clone size is stated in some rows and not others, as once, few, many or a class when expanded.

>16|TRBJ2-2|TRBV15|TRBD1|many
TGTGCCACCAGCAACGCACGGGACAGCTTAACCGGGGAGCTGTTTTTT
CATSNARDSLTGELFF
>17|TRBJ1-1|TRBV10-2|TRBD1|NA
TGCGCCAGCAGTGAGACCGTACCCCGGGACAGACACACTGAAGCTTTCTTT
CASSETVPRDRHTEAFF
>14|TRBJ2-7|TRBV20-1|NA|few
TGCAGTGCTAGAGATTTGGGGGGCCCCTACGAGCAGTACTTC
CSARDLGGPYEQYF
>14|TRBJ2-7|TRBV7-9|TRBD2|NA
TGTGCCAGCAACTTCTCCAGCGGGACCTACGAGCAGTACTTC
CASNFSSGTYEQYF
>15|TRBJ2-5|TRBV7-2|NA|NA
TGTGCCAGCAGCTTACAGGGGGGGTTGGTAGAGACCCAGTACTTC
CASSLQGGLVETQYF
>15|TRBJ1-1|TRBV10-2|TRBD1|few
TGTGCCAGCAGTGCGGGGGGACAGGGACATACTGAAGCTTTCTTT
CASSAGGQGHTEAFF
>15|TRBJ1-2|TRBV7-8|NA|many
TGTGCCAGCAGCTTAGGCGGGGGTCCGGGCTATGGCTACACCTTC
CASSLGGGPGYGYTF
>13|TRBJ2-7|TRBV19|NA|many
TGTGCCAGTAGTATCAAAAGGGACTACGAGCAGTACTTC
CASSIKRDYEQYF
>16|TRBJ1-5|TRBV2|NA|NA
TGTGCCAGCAGTGCCAGTGCGGACATGCTGGGGCAGCCCCAGCATTTT
CASSASADMLGQPQHF
>16|TRBJ1-4|TRBV5-4|NA|few
TGTGCCAGCAGCTTGGGGGTTGGGCCAGGGGATGAAAAACTGTTTTTT
CASSLGVGPGDEKLFF
>15|TRBJ1-2|TRBV9|TRBD1|many
TGTGCCAGCAGCGACCAGGGACAGAAGAACTATGGCTACACCTTC
CASSDQGQKNYGYTF
>12|TRBJ1-5|TRBV7-8|NA|many
TGTGCCAGCAGCCAACAGGGAGAGACCCAGCATTTT
CASSQQGETQHF
>13|TRBJ2-5|TRBV29-1|TRBD2|NA
TGCAGCGTTGATTGGGAGGGCGGAGAGACCCAGTACTTC
CSVDWEGGETQYF
>15|TRBJ2-5|TRBV5-6|NA|few
TGTGCCAGCAGCTCCCGCGGGGACCTAAAAGAGACCCAGTACTTC
CASSSRGDLKETQYF
>11|TRBJ2-7|TRBV19|NA|many
TGTGCCACCACCTTGGGGGGCGAGCAGTACTTC
CATTLGGEQYF
>18|TRBJ1-4|TRBV7-9|TRBD1|many
TGTGCCAGCAGCTTAGTCGGGAGCGCTGCAGGGGGCGATGAAAAACTGTTTTTT
CASSLVGSAAGGDEKLFF
>14|TRBJ1-1|TRBV2|NA|many
TGTGCCAGCAGGGGACACGCCTTGAACACTGAAGCTTTCTTT
CASRGHALNTEAFF
>14|TRBJ2-7|TRBV9|NA|few
TGTGCCAGCAGCGTAGGAACAGATCCTTACGAGCAGTACTTC
CASSVGTDPYEQYF
>14|TRBJ2-6|TRBV20-1|NA|NA
TGCAGTGCTTACAGGAATTCTGGGGCCAACGTCCTGACTTTC
CSAYRNSGANVLTF
>15|TRBJ2-2|TRBV9|TRBD1|many
TGTGCCAGCAGCGTCGGACAGGGGATGACCGGGGAGCTGTTTTTT
CASSVGQGMTGELFF
>15|TRBJ2-7|TRBV19|NA|NA
TGTGCCAGTAGTATAATTGTGGGATCTGGTTACGAGCAGTACTTC
CASSIIVGSGYEQYF
>12|TRBJ2-5|TRBV24-1|TRBD1|NA
TGTGCCCCGGGACAGAGACAAGAGACCCAGTACTTC
CAPGQRQETQYF
>13|TRBJ2-7|TRBV19|NA|NA
TGTGCCAGTAGTACTAGCTATGGCTACGAGCAGTACTTC
CASSTSYGYEQYF
>12|TRBJ1-1|TRBV11-3|TRBD1|many
TGTGCCAGCAGCGACAGACAGGGTGAAGCTTTCTTT
CASSDRQGEAFF
>16|TRBJ2-5|TRBV10-3|TRBD2|many
TGTGCCATCAGTGAGTTGTCTAGCGGGACCCAAGAGACCCAGTACTTC
CAISELSSGTQETQYF
>14|TRBJ1-2|TRBV27|TRBD1|few
TGTGCCAGCAGGGCACCGGGACAGAACTATGGCTACACCTTC
CASRAPGQNYGYTF
>13|TRBJ1-1|TRBV7-2|NA|NA
TGTGCCAGCAGCCCGACAAGGTACACTGAAGCTTTCTTT
CASSPTRYTEAFF
>16|TRBJ1-2|TRBV24-1|TRBD1|NA
TGTGCCACCAGTGATCCTACCGGGACAGGGACTTATGGCTACACCTTC
CATSDPTGTGTYGYTF
>15|TRBJ2-2|TRBV2|NA|NA
TGTGCCAGCAGTGGGCAGGGGTGGTATACCGGGGAGCTGTTTTTT
CASSGQGWYTGELFF
>12|TRBJ2-2|TRBV27|NA|NA
TGTGCCAGCAGTCTCAAGAGGGGGGAGCTGTTTTTT
CASSLKRGELFF
>18|TRBJ1-5|TRBV6-6|TRBD1|NA
TGTGCCAGCAGCCCATCCAGCAGGGGGCTGATTGGCAATCAGCCCCAGCATTTT
CASSPSSRGLIGNQPQHF
>17|TRBJ1-2|TRBV7-2|NA|NA
TGTGCCAGCAGCCCGAGGGCGGTTATAGGACAACGGGGAGGCTACACCTTC
CASSPRAVIGQRGGYTF
>14|TRBJ1-1|TRBV4-1|NA|many
TGCGCCAGCAGCCAAGTGAACACCAACACTGAAGCTTTCTTT
CASSQVNTNTEAFF
>17|TRBJ1-1|TRBV10-2|TRBD1|NA
TGCGCCAGCAGACGACAGGGGGTGGTGTCCGGGAACACTGAAGCTTTCTTT
CASRRQGVVSGNTEAFF
>15|TRBJ2-7|TRBV29-1|TRBD1|many
TGCAGCGTTGAAGGCGAGGACAGGGTTCCCTACGAGCAGTACTTC
CSVEGEDRVPYEQYF
>14|TRBJ2-7|TRBV20-1|TRBD1|NA
TGCAGTGCTAGAGTTGAGGGACAGGACTACGAGCAGTACTTC
CSARVEGQDYEQYF
>15|TRBJ2-7|TRBV20-1|NA|many
TGCAGTGCTAGAATCCGACGGACGGCGATTTACGAGCAGTACTTC
CSARIRRTAIYEQYF
>12|TRBJ2-2|TRBV6-1|NA|NA
TGTGCCAGCGGAATCAGGACAGCCCTGAAGTTTTTT
CASGIRTALKFF
>10|TRBJ2-7|TRBV20-1|NA|many
TGCAGTGCTAGACTTGGCGAGCAGTACTTC
CSARLGEQYF
>13|TRBJ2-7|TRBV7-2|TRBD1|many
TGTGCCAGCAGCCCCGTAGACAGGGACGAGCAGTACTTC
CASSPVDRDEQYF
>17|TRBJ1-1|TRBV20-1|NA|few
TGCAGTGCTAGAGATCGGGGGGCCCATAGATTGAACACTGAAGCTTTCTTT
CSARDRGAHRLNTEAFF
>15|TRBJ1-6|TRBV12-3/TRBV12-4|NA|few
TGTGCCAGCAGTTTAGTAACCCGGACGGATTCACCCCTCCACTTT
CASSLVTRTDSPLHF